This TCR beta chain emerged from a study of human T cells and chemical hapten exposure. Notes on this clonotype: A much larger clone differs by one base, so this may be a read error. Since the CDR3 does not end with the conserved phenylalanine or tryptophan, this likely comes from a read error. The DNA is omitted, as the CDR3 cannot be located on it reliably, and the CDR3 follows TCRdb's listing.

The CDR3 is 14 residues long, counting both termini. This sample's time point: pre-sensitization, week 0. This sample's treatment: therapeutic diphenylcyclopropenone sensitization with weekly scalp DPC. A single record per CDR3 protein comes from TCRdb applying MiXCR to the RACE reads. The profile shows under 100,000 distinct CDR3 sequences, 7.5% to 9.5% of them singletons. This clonotype was obtained from a middle-aged man with alopecia areata. Some clones in this sample may be carry-over from other donors' samples. This chain joins TRBV12-1 and TRBJ2-7; the table assigns TRBD1, which was not confirmed against the DNA. TRBV12-1 is a known pseudogene. The sequencing used whole blood, collected in connection with sensitization to the hapten diphenylcyclopropenone (DPC). The CDR3 is CASSWCRGPYEQYA.